The source of this TCR beta chain is a study of long-term antiretroviral therapy in people with HIV. Concerning this clone itself: Antigen: not known.

The immunoSEQ assay was v3.0, run at survey level. Here immunoSEQ multiplex PCR was the method, and the copy in TCRdb shows in-frame clones only, minus some. The sample contains about 43,000 clones, roughly nine tenths of which appear only once. Study-wide findings and caveats: ART-treated samples gained diversity yet remained below transplant donor controls. Dominance of pre-ART expanded clones persisted, fluctuating and often declining after ART.

Germline V gives CDR1 SGHDT, CDR2 YYEEEE. This CDR3 region has 15 residues. V lost 0 bases and J lost 5, with 11 bases in between. The chain joins TRBV5-6 to TRBJ2-2, with a tentative D call TRBD2 (5 bases). The sequence derives from a woman aged 45-60 years with HIV. The specimen was unsorted PBMCs, collected 0.1 years before starting antiretroviral therapy. CDR3 sequence (DNA): TGTGCCAGCAGCTTGGGGGCGGGTTTGACCGGGGAGCTGTTTTTT. It yields the protein CASSLGAGLTGELFF.